Each of the 13 T cell receptor beta chains below was sequenced from the same sample in a study of blood T cell repertoires in COVID-19. Sequencing used immunoSEQ multiplex PCR; TCRdb keeps in-frame clones, though not all of them. The sample includes some 100,000 clones, roughly 86% of them seen just once. Sequencing used peripheral blood. The receptors were gathered from a man between 50 and 59 years old with acute or convalescent COVID-19.

The chain joins TRBV4-1 to TRBJ2-1, with 10 bases matching TRBD2. The CDR3 is 17 residues long. Germline CDR1 and CDR2: MGHRA and YSYEKL. With V trimmed by 1 base and J by 10 bases, 13 bases remained unmatched. The CDR3 nucleotides read TGCGCCAGCAGCCAAGCCTCTCTAGCGGGAGAGACAATGGAGCAGTTCTTC. Its protein product is CASSQASLAGETMEQFF.

The chain couples TRBV7-2 to TRBJ2-4, with D tentatively TRBD2 (5 bases). Germline CDR1 and CDR2: SGHTA and FQGNSA. There are 17 residues in the CDR3. Between the trimmed V and J ends, which lost 1 base and 4 bases, there was a span of 17 bases. CDR3 residues: CASSLDQRSSGKNIQYF. CDR3 DNA: TGTGCCAGCAGCTTAGACCAGCGGAGTTCCGGAAAAAACATTCAGTACTTC.

The rearrangement links TRBV5-4 to TRBJ2-7, with D perhaps matching TRBD2 (6 bases). V was pared by 4 bases and J by 6 bases, with 17 bases between. This CDR3 has 14 residues. Germline CDR1 is SGHNT and CDR2 is YYREEE (reference sequence). The CDR3 coding sequence is TGTGCCAGCAGCGGGTCGGGACTCCGGAGCGAGCAGTACTTC. This encodes CASSGSGLRSEQYF.

The chain is built from TRBV5-1 and TRBJ1-1; D remains ambiguous. The CDR3 consists of 16 residues. CDR1 and CDR2 from the germline V gene are SGHRS and YFSETQ. Deletions cut 0 bases from V and 4 bases from J, with 16 bases between. The CDR3 loop reads CASSLVPRMGSTEAFF. CDR3 sequence (DNA): TGCGCCAGCAGCTTGGTGCCTCGGATGGGGAGCACTGAAGCTTTCTTT.

The gene calls are TRBV5-1 and TRBJ2-2; no firm D call. Germline V gene data show CDR1 as SGHRS and CDR2 as YFSETQ. The CDR3 covers 13 residues. Trimming removed 5 bases at V and 1 base at J, with 6 bases between. This CDR3 is CASRSRNTGELFF. The CDR3 DNA is TGCGCCAGCAGGTCCCGGAACACCGGGGAGCTGTTTTTT.

In this sample, this clone turned up many times. As DNA, the CDR3 is TGTGCCATCAGCGCAGGGACAGGCGAGCGGTACTACGAGCAGTACTTC. This codes for CAISAGTGERYYEQYF. The rearrangement joins TRBV10-3 to TRBJ2-7, with 8 bases identical to TRBD1. Germline V gene lookup returns CDR1 ENHRY and CDR2 SYGVKD. This CDR3 spans 16 amino acids. J gave up 3 bases and V 6 bases, and 13 bases lay outside the gene matches.

V is TRBV12-5 and J is TRBJ2-1; 7 bases are shared with TRBD2. Per the germline V gene, CDR1 is LGHNT and CDR2 is FRNRAP. V dropped 7 bases and J dropped 4; count of bases not matched to a gene: 13. The CDR3 is made up of 16 amino acids. The CDR3 DNA sequence: TGTGCTAGTGCCCCGGGGAGCGGGGATATTTACAATGAGCAGTTCTTC. Translated, it gives CASAPGSGDIYNEQFF. Together with reference TRBV12-5 and TRBJ2-1, the CDR3 gives the full variable domain: DARVTQTPRHKVTEMGQEVTMRCQPILGHNTVFWYRQTMMQGLELLAYFRNRAPLDDSGMPKDRFSAEMPDATLATLKIQPSEPRDSAVYFCASAPGSGDIYNEQFFGPGTRLTVL.

The chain links TRBV6-5 to TRBJ2-1; 8 bases match TRBD2. Trimming took 6 bases from V and 1 from J; bases not matched to a gene: 5. The CDR3 spans 15 residues. From germline, CDR1 is MNHEY and CDR2 SVGAGI. CDR3 DNA sequence: TGTGCCAGCAGGAGAGCGGGAGCGTCCTACAATGAGCAGTTCTTC. It translates to CASRRAGASYNEQFF.

The CDR3 nucleotides are TGTGCCAGCAGCTTTCAGGGGTCCTACGAGCAGTACTTC. This translates into CASSFQGSYEQYF. The genes are TRBV11-3 and TRBJ2-7; perhaps TRBD1 as D (6 bases). Trimming cost V 3 bases and J 1 base, with 7 bases left between them. This CDR3 region has 13 residues. Germline V CDR1 and CDR2: SGHNT, YENEEA.

This chain joins TRBV19 and TRBJ2-7; 7 bases align to TRBD2. CDR1 and CDR2 (germline): LNHDA, SQIVND (reference sequence). V was pared by 5 bases and J by 2 bases, with 9 bases of the junction left unmatched. The CDR3 is 15 residues long. This chain's CDR3 is CASSPGTGGTYEQYF. The CDR3 DNA reads as TGTGCCAGTAGTCCCGGGACGGGGGGAACCTACGAGCAGTACTTC.

In its sample, this clone was seen once. V usage is TRBV6-5 and J usage is TRBJ1-3, with a possible D match to TRBD1 (6 bases). Per germline, CDR1 MNHEY and CDR2 SVGAGI. This CDR3 spans 16 amino acids. Trimming left V 0 bases short and J 4 bases short, with 13 bases between. The CDR3 protein is CASSYSRGAGGNTIYF. In DNA form, the CDR3 reads TGTGCCAGCAGTTACTCGCGGGGGGCCGGAGGAAACACCATATATTTT.

This chain joins TRBV7-9 and TRBJ1-1, with D tentatively TRBD1 (5 bases). V was trimmed by 4 bases and J by 6 bases, leaving 15 bases between them. The CDR3 consists of 14 residues. From germline, CDR1 is SEHNR and CDR2 FQNEAQ (reference sequence). CDR3 protein: CASSWIQGEAEAFF. The DNA for the CDR3 is TGTGCCAGCAGCTGGATCCAAGGGGAGGCTGAAGCTTTCTTT.

The chain has TRBV29-1 and TRBJ1-2; a weak D match, TRBD1 (6 bases). This CDR3 is 13 amino acids long. The germline V and J ends were trimmed by 7 bases and 0 bases, with 12 bases remaining between them. The V gene's germline CDR1 is SQVTM and CDR2 ANQGSEA. The CDR3 spells CSGGTTANYGYTF. The CDR3 nucleotides are TGCAGCGGGGGGACAACAGCTAACTATGGCTACACCTTC. The full variable domain, with the rest looked up from reference TRBV29-1 and TRBJ1-2, is SAVISQKPSRDICQRGTSLTIQCQVDSQVTMMFWYRQQPGQSLTLIATANQGSEATYESGFVIDKFPISRPNLTFSTLTVSNMSPEDSSIYLCSGGTTANYGYTFGSGTRLTVV.